The rows below give T cell receptor beta chains drawn from one sample of a study of blood T cell repertoires in COVID-19. Sequenced by immunoSEQ multiplex PCR; TCRdb stores in-frame clones only, minus some. The sample consists of over 95,000 clones, over 80% of them appearing once. The sample was peripheral blood. The receptor source for this set is a woman aged 45-60 years with acute or convalescent COVID-19. Both conserved end residues are part of each CDR3. Fields, in order: V gene, clone size, J gene, CDR3 protein. Size values are once, few and many counts, or a class for expanded clones, and some rows have none.

v_gene: TRBV6-5; abundance: .; j_gene: TRBJ1-5; CDR3aa: CASSPRLRGQPQHF
v_gene: TRBV4-3; abundance: .; j_gene: TRBJ1-4; CDR3aa: CASGAEANEKLFF
v_gene: TRBV10-3; abundance: .; j_gene: TRBJ2-3; CDR3aa: CAISLDSDTQYF
v_gene: TRBV7-2; abundance: .; j_gene: TRBJ1-1; CDR3aa: CASSYPIGEAFF
v_gene: TRBV6-2/TRBV6-3; abundance: .; j_gene: TRBJ1-1; CDR3aa: CASSYSGEGITEAFF
v_gene: TRBV9; abundance: once; j_gene: TRBJ1-6; CDR3aa: CASSVEGQGLRDNSPLHF
v_gene: TRBV3-1/TRBV3-2; abundance: .; j_gene: TRBJ2-1; CDR3aa: CASSSDKYNEQFF
v_gene: TRBV30; abundance: .; j_gene: TRBJ1-4; CDR3aa: CGGTQRINEKLFF
v_gene: TRBV3-1/TRBV3-2; abundance: .; j_gene: TRBJ1-3; CDR3aa: CASSQGRLSGNTIYF
v_gene: TRBV6-5; abundance: .; j_gene: TRBJ1-4; CDR3aa: CASTMGQVNEKLFF
v_gene: TRBV4-1; abundance: .; j_gene: TRBJ1-5; CDR3aa: CASSHQVGPNQPQHF
v_gene: TRBV24-1; abundance: once; j_gene: TRBJ2-3; CDR3aa: CATGLASTDTQYF
v_gene: TRBV3-1/TRBV3-2; abundance: .; j_gene: TRBJ1-5; CDR3aa: CASSQTGSNQPQHF
v_gene: TRBV9; abundance: .; j_gene: TRBJ1-5; CDR3aa: CASSAGQGAGQPQHF
v_gene: TRBV4-1; abundance: .; j_gene: TRBJ1-1; CDR3aa: CASSKGQGNGEAFF
v_gene: TRBV4-3; abundance: .; j_gene: TRBJ1-2; CDR3aa: CASSQDARGQSGYTF
v_gene: TRBV2; abundance: .; j_gene: TRBJ1-2; CDR3aa: CASSRTGANYGYTF
v_gene: TRBV20-1; abundance: once; j_gene: TRBJ1-1; CDR3aa: CSAWPGGTFF
v_gene: TRBV12-3/TRBV12-4; abundance: .; j_gene: TRBJ1-2; CDR3aa: CASSFGEEDGYTF
v_gene: TRBV7-3; abundance: .; j_gene: TRBJ2-6; CDR3aa: CASKGAGANVLTF
v_gene: TRBV7-2; abundance: once; j_gene: TRBJ2-7; CDR3aa: CASSVNRDYYEQYF
v_gene: TRBV5-4; abundance: .; j_gene: TRBJ2-3; CDR3aa: CASSLVGTSVSTDTQYF
v_gene: TRBV6-5; abundance: few; j_gene: TRBJ2-7; CDR3aa: CASSITRGPTYEQYF
v_gene: TRBV7-2; abundance: .; j_gene: TRBJ2-7; CDR3aa: CASSSLAGGGNEQYF
v_gene: TRBV6-2/TRBV6-3; abundance: .; j_gene: TRBJ2-1; CDR3aa: CASSILSGSSYNEQFF
v_gene: TRBV2; abundance: .; j_gene: TRBJ1-1; CDR3aa: CASIPGQGATNTEAFF
v_gene: TRBV20-1; abundance: .; j_gene: TRBJ1-2; CDR3aa: CSAKGVAGYTF
v_gene: TRBV5-1; abundance: .; j_gene: TRBJ2-2; CDR3aa: CASSDLRDLNTGELFF
v_gene: TRBV28; abundance: .; j_gene: TRBJ1-2; CDR3aa: CASSQGQGHDGYTF
v_gene: TRBV5-6; abundance: .; j_gene: TRBJ1-2; CDR3aa: CASSFPPQDNYGYTF
v_gene: TRBV4-2; abundance: .; j_gene: TRBJ1-2; CDR3aa: CASSFRDRGIYGYTF
v_gene: TRBV7-9; abundance: .; j_gene: TRBJ1-2; CDR3aa: CASSLDRGPGGYTF
v_gene: TRBV5-4; abundance: .; j_gene: TRBJ1-1; CDR3aa: CASSLDRDFGEAFF
v_gene: TRBV5-4; abundance: .; j_gene: TRBJ1-6; CDR3aa: CASSPDSKSSYNSPLHF
v_gene: TRBV3-1/TRBV3-2; abundance: .; j_gene: TRBJ2-1; CDR3aa: CASSPGGLSYNEQFF
v_gene: TRBV4-3; abundance: .; j_gene: TRBJ2-5; CDR3aa: CASSQATTLGTQYF
v_gene: TRBV5-4; abundance: .; j_gene: TRBJ1-6; CDR3aa: CASSLNGIKTGSPLHF
v_gene: TRBV7-8; abundance: .; j_gene: TRBJ2-2; CDR3aa: CASSLGQFPGELFF
v_gene: TRBV4-1; abundance: few; j_gene: TRBJ1-5; CDR3aa: CASSQIGQLNQPQHF
v_gene: TRBV28; abundance: .; j_gene: TRBJ2-5; CDR3aa: CASKVGYQETQYF
v_gene: TRBV2; abundance: few; j_gene: TRBJ1-2; CDR3aa: CASSERLAAFGQGYTF
v_gene: TRBV5-4; abundance: .; j_gene: TRBJ1-1; CDR3aa: CASSFLLGQGDTEAFF
v_gene: TRBV19; abundance: .; j_gene: TRBJ1-2; CDR3aa: CASSIPGGANYGYTF
v_gene: TRBV3-1/TRBV3-2; abundance: .; j_gene: TRBJ2-7; CDR3aa: CASSQGTGDLSEQYF